This T cell receptor (beta chain) emerged from a study of T-cell memory formation after mild COVID-19. About the study: Most TCR clusters belonged to a single donor.

The CDR3 covers 13 residues. CDR1 LGHDT and CDR2 YNNKEL come from the germline V gene (reference sequence). Trimming took off 1 base at V and 8 bases at J, with 11 bases between the two ends. With constant-segment primers, 5'RACE yielded cDNA libraries of TCR alpha and TCR beta that carried sample barcodes and UMIs. TCRdb reanalysed the 5' RACE reads using MiXCR and keeps one entry per CDR3 protein. This sample has some 410,000 distinct CDR3 sequences, with about 22% found just once. V and J are TRBV3-1 and TRBJ1-1; D remains unclear. The clonotype was recovered from an adult woman who had mild COVID-19 (a few samples of this study predate the infection). Cell type and time point are not known. Input material: PBMCs or a T cell subset sorted from them (not recorded which). CDR3 region: CASSQGPAGEAFF. In DNA form, the CDR3 reads TGTGCCAGCAGCCAAGGGCCAGCCGGGGAAGCTTTCTTT.